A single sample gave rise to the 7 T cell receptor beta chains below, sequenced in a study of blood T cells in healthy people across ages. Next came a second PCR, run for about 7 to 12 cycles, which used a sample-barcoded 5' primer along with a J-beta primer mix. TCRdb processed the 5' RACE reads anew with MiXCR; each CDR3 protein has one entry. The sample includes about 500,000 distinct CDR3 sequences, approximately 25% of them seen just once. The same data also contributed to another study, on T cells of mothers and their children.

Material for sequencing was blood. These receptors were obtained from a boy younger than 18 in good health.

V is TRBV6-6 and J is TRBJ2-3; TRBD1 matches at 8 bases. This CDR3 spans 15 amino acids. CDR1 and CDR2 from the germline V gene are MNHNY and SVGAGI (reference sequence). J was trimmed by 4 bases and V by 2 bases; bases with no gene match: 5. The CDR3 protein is CASSYGTGGADTQYF. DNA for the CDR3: TGTGCCAGCAGTTACGGGACAGGCGGGGCAGATACGCAGTATTTT.

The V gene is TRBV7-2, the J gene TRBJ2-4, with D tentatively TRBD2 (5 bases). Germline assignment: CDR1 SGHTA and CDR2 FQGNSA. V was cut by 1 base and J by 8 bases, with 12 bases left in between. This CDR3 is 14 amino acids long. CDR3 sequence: CASSLGGSKDIQYF. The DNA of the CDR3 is TGTGCCAGCAGCTTAGGTGGGAGTAAGGACATTCAGTACTTC.

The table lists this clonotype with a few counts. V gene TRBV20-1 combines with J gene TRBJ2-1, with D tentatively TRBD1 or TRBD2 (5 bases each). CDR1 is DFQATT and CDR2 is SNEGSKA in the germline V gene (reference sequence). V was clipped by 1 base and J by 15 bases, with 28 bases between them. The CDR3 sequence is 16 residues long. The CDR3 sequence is CSARGGGGPGTPGRFF. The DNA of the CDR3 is TGCAGTGCTAGAGGTGGAGGTGGTCCGGGAACCCCAGGGCGGTTCTTC.

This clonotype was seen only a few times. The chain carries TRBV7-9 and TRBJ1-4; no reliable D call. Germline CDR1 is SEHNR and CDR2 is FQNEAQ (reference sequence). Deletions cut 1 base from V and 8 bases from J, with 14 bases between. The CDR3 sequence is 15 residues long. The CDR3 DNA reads TGTGCCAGCAGCTTAGATGCGGGAATTGGGGAAAAACTGTTTTTT. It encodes CASSLDAGIGEKLFF.

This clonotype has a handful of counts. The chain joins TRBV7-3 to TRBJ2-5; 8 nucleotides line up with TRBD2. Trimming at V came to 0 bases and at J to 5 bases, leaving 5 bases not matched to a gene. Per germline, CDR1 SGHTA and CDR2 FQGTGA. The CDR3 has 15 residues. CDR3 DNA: TGTGCCAGCAGCTTAACGACTAGCGTTGGGGAGACCCAGTACTTC. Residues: CASSLTTSVGETQYF.

CDR3 DNA: TGCAGTGCTAGAGGGAGCAGGGGGCGCACAGATACGCAGTATTTT. It translates to CSARGSRGRTDTQYF. This sequence joins TRBV20-1 and TRBJ2-3; 8 nucleotides line up with TRBD1. This CDR3 has 15 residues. Germline V lookup: CDR1 DFQATT, CDR2 SNEGSKA (reference sequence). With 1 base clipped from V and 1 base from J, the junction kept 4 bases outside the gene matches.

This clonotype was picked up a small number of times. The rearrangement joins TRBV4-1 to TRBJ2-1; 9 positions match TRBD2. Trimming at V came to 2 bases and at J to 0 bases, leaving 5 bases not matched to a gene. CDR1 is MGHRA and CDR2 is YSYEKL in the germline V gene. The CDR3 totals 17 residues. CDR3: CASSQLSGRSSYNEQFF. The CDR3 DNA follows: TGCGCCAGCAGCCAACTTAGCGGGAGAAGCTCCTACAATGAGCAGTTCTTC.